This entry features one T cell receptor (beta chain) sequence. The data stem from a study of blood T cell repertoires in COVID-19. The table came from immunoSEQ multiplex PCR; TCRdb's copy has only in-frame clones and leaves some out. The table has over 200,000 clones, about nine tenths seen once. This CDR3 spans 14 amino acids. Germline V lookup: CDR1 MGHDK, CDR2 SYGVNS. V was shortened by 5 bases and J by 1 base, with 8 bases between the two germline ends. The receptor was isolated from a man aged 25-45 years with COVID-19, enrolled during active disease. Specimen: peripheral blood. V and J are TRBV25-1 and TRBJ2-2; no clear D. In nucleotides, the CDR3 is TGTGCCAGCAGTCCACGACAGAACACCGGGGAGCTGTTTTTT. Encoded protein: CASSPRQNTGELFF.